This T cell receptor beta chain appears in the sequencing data of a study of monozygotic twins with inflammatory bowel disease. TCRdb re-called the 5' RACE reads and catalogs CDR3 proteins one per entry, DNA excluded. This sample's clone table lists some 90,000 distinct CDR3 sequences. The germline gives CDR1 MGHRA, CDR2 YSYEKL. This CDR3 is 16 amino acids long. The TCR originated in a human donor with ulcerative colitis or Crohn's disease, or a healthy co-twin of an affected twin (not recorded which). The rearrangement joins TRBV4-1 to TRBJ2-7; no DNA is available, so the TRBD2 call from TCRdb remains unchecked. Sequencing used blood. The CDR3 sequence is CASSQALAGETYEQYF.